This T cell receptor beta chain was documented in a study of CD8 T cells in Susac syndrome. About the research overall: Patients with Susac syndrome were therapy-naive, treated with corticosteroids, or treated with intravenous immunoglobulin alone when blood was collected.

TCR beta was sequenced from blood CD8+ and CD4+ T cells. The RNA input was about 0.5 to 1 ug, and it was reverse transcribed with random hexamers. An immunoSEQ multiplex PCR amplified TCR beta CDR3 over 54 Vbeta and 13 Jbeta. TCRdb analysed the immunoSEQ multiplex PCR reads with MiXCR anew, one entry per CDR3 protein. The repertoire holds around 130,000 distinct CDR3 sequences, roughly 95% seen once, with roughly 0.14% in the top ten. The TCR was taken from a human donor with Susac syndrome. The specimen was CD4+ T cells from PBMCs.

The CDR3 nucleotides read TGCAGTGCTACCACAGGGCGAGCCAAAAACATTCAGTACTTC. It specifies CSATTGRAKNIQYF. The chain couples TRBV20-1 to TRBJ2-4, with a tentative D call TRBD1 (6 bases). V lost 4 bases, J lost 0 bases, and 10 bases lay in between. CDR1 is DFQATT, CDR2 SNEGSKA, per germline (reference sequence). The CDR3 length is 14 residues.